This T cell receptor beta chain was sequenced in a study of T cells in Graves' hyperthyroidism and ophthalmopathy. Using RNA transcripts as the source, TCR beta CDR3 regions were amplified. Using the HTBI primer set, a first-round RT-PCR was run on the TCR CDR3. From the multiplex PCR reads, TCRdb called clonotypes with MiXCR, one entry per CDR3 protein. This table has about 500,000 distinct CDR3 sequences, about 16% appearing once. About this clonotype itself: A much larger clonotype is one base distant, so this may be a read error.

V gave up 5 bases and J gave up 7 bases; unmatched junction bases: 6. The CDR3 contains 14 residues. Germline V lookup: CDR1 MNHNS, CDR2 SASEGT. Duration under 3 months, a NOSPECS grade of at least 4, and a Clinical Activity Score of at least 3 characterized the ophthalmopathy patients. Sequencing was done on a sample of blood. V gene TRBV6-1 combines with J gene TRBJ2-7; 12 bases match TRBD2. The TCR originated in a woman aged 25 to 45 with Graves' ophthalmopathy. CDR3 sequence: CASSKTSGSDEQYF. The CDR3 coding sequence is TGTGCCAGCAGTAAGACTAGCGGGAGTGATGAGCAGTACTTC.